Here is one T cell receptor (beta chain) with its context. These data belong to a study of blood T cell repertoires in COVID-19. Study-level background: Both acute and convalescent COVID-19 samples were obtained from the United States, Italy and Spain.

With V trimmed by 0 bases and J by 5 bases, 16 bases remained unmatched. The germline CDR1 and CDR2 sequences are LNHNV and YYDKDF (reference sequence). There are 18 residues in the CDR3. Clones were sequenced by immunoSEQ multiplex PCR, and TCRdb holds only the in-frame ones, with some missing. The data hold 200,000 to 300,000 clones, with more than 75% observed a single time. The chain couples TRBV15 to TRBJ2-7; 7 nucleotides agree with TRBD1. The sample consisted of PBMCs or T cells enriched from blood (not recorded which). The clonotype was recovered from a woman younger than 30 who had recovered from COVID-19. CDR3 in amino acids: CATSRDLVTRGRSHEQYF. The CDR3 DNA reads TGTGCCACCAGCAGAGATCTGGTCACTAGGGGGCGCAGCCACGAGCAGTACTTC. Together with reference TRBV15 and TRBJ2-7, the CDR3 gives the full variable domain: DAMVIQNPRYQVTQFGKPVTLSCSQTLNHNVMYWYQQKSSQAPKLLFHYYDKDFNNEADTPDNFQSRRPNTSFCFLDIRSPGLGDTAMYLCATSRDLVTRGRSHEQYFGPGTRLTVT.